These 25 T cell receptor beta chains were all obtained from the same sample, sequenced in a study of early T cells in non-severe SARS-CoV-2 infection. TCRdb analysed the 5' RACE reads with MiXCR anew, one entry per CDR3 protein. Of tens of thousands of distinct CDR3 sequences listed, over 9.5% are singletons. This material consisted of whole blood, taken at baseline. The receptor source for this set is an adult who was a healthcare worker with PCR-confirmed SARS-CoV-2 infection or an uninfected control (not recorded which).

In this sample, this clonotype turned up many times. The chain employs TRBV10-3 and TRBJ2-5; TRBD2 might be the D (6 bases). V gave up 3 bases and J gave up 0 bases, with 8 bases separating them. The CDR3 contains 14 residues. Germline CDR1 and CDR2: ENHRY and SYGVKD. CDR3 in DNA: TGTGCCATCAGTGACGGGGGAAACCAAGAGACCCAGTACTTC. This codes for CAISDGGNQETQYF.

A single count supports this clonotype. This chain links TRBV2 with TRBJ1-1, with 8 bases identical to TRBD1. V was pared by 6 bases and J by 5 bases, with 8 bases of the junction left unmatched. The CDR3 has 14 amino acids. CDR1 SNHLY and CDR2 FYNNEI come from the germline V gene. The CDR3: CASSVDRGRTEAFF. CDR3 bases: TGTGCCAGCAGCGTCGACAGGGGAAGGACTGAAGCTTTCTTT.

This clonotype showed up many times. The gene calls are TRBV12-3 or TRBV12-4 and TRBJ1-2; TRBD1 aligns across 7 bases. The CDR3 spans 13 residues. V trimming: 5 bases; J trimming: 8 bases; junction bases outside the gene matches: 8. For the CDR3, the DNA is TGTGCCAGCAGTCTCGGACAGGTTGACGGCTACACCTTC. This sequence encodes CASSLGQVDGYTF.

This clonotype was recorded many times. The chain is built from TRBV5-5 and TRBJ2-3, with D perhaps TRBD2 (5 bases). V was shortened by 4 bases and J by 10 bases, with 19 bases between the two germline ends. Looked up from germline, CDR1 is SGHKS and CDR2 is YYEKEE (reference sequence). The CDR3 runs 14 residues. The CDR3 here is CASSLSLRTEAQYF. Here the CDR3 DNA reads TGTGCCAGCAGCCTATCCCTACGGACGGAGGCGCAGTATTTT.

Only a few counts were recorded for this clonotype. This chain connects TRBV19 to TRBJ2-7; D perhaps matches TRBD2 (6 bases). Germline V gives CDR1 LNHDA, CDR2 SQIVND (reference sequence). CDR3 size: 16 residues. V was clipped by 5 bases and J by 2 bases, with 19 bases between them. CDR3 sequence: CASSGYRGASAYEQYF. CDR3 bases: TGTGCCAGTAGTGGGTATCGGGGCGCTAGCGCCTACGAGCAGTACTTC.

CDR3 region: CASSQDLLTVNSPLHF. In DNA form, the CDR3 reads TGCGCCAGCAGCCAAGATTTGCTGACAGTTAATTCACCCCTCCACTTT. J is TRBJ1-6 and V is TRBV4-1, with a tentative D call TRBD1 (5 bases). V was trimmed by 0 bases and J by 6 bases, leaving 12 bases between them. Germline CDR1 reads MGHRA; CDR2 reads YSYEKL. There are 16 residues in the CDR3.

This clonotype was seen only a few times. J is TRBJ2-3 and V is TRBV20-1; D is ambiguous. The CDR3 loop spans 14 amino acids. Germline loops: CDR1 DFQATT, CDR2 SNEGSKA (reference sequence). Trimming removed 2 bases from V and 0 bases from J, with 9 bases in between. The CDR3 DNA reads TGCAGTGCTAGAATCCAAACTAGCACAGATACGCAGTATTTT. Protein: CSARIQTSTDTQYF.

Ten or more counts support this clonotype. The V call is TRBV27, the J call TRBJ2-1; 7 bases map to TRBD2. Germline V gives CDR1 MNHEY, CDR2 SMNVEV (reference sequence). V lost 8 bases and J lost 14; bases outside the gene matches: 9. The CDR3 sequence is 11 residues long. CDR3 loop: CASGERREKFF. In DNA form, the CDR3 reads TGTGCCAGCGGGGAACGGCGGGAGAAGTTCTTC.

This clonotype was recorded at least ten times. J is TRBJ2-1 and V is TRBV13; unclear D gene. Germline CDR1 and CDR2: PRHDT and FYEKMQ (reference sequence). Trimming took off 2 bases at V and 5 bases at J, with 10 bases between the two ends. This CDR3 has 14 amino acids. DNA of the CDR3: TGTGCCAGCAGCTTATTGGGCAGGAACAATGAGCAGTTCTTC. Its protein is CASSLLGRNNEQFF.

J is TRBJ2-5 and V is TRBV11-3; D gene ambiguous. The CDR3 has 13 residues. Trimming removed 0 bases at V and 5 bases at J, with 7 bases between. Germline loops: CDR1 SGHNT, CDR2 YENEEA. CDR3 sequence: CASSLEVGETQYF. The CDR3 DNA sequence: TGTGCCAGCAGCTTAGAGGTTGGGGAGACCCAGTACTTC.

This clonotype has a handful of counts. This CDR3 is CASGTGQGTQYF. DNA for the CDR3: TGTGCTAGTGGTACCGGACAGGGGACGCAGTATTTT. The genes are TRBV12-5 and TRBJ2-3; 9 nucleotides agree with TRBD1. CDR3 length equals 12 residues. Trimming removed 5 bases from V and 9 bases from J; junction bases left unmatched: 3. Looked up from germline, CDR1 is LGHNT and CDR2 is FRNRAP.

The chain combines TRBV5-1 with TRBJ2-7; TRBD2 aligns across 7 bases. V lost 1 base, J lost 7 bases, and 11 bases stayed unmatched. Germline V gives CDR1 SGHRS, CDR2 YFSETQ. The CDR3 consists of 15 residues. CDR3 in DNA: TGCGCCAGCAGCTTGAGCGGGAAGGGGAAACAGGAGCAGTACTTC. This codes for CASSLSGKGKQEQYF. Full variable domain (outside the CDR3, taken from reference TRBV5-1 and TRBJ2-7): KAGVTQTPRYLIKTRGQQVTLSCSPISGHRSVSWYQQTPGQGLQFLFEYFSETQRNKGNFPGRFSGRQFSNSRSEMNVSTLELGDSALYLCASSLSGKGKQEQYFGPGTRLTVT.

This clonotype was counted at least ten times. V gene TRBV11-3 combines with J gene TRBJ2-7, with TRBD1 identical over 9 bases. CDR3 length equals 15 residues. Germline loops: CDR1 SGHNT, CDR2 YENEEA. J gave up 4 bases and V 5 bases, and 9 bases lay outside the gene matches. The CDR3 region is CASSLGQGRSYEQYF. DNA of the CDR3: TGTGCCAGCAGCCTCGGACAGGGGCGGTCGTACGAGCAGTACTTC. The whole variable domain, filled in from reference TRBV11-3 and TRBJ2-7, reads EAGVVQSPRYKIIEKKQPVAFWCNPISGHNTLYWYLQNLGQGPELLIRYENEEAVDDSQLPKDRFSAERLKGVDSTLKIQPAELGDSAVYLCASSLGQGRSYEQYFGPGTRLTVT.

The V call is TRBV30, the J call TRBJ1-2; 7 bases match TRBD1. The V and J ends lost 5 bases and 5 bases, in that order; junction bases with no gene match: 8. Germline loops: CDR1 GTSNPN, CDR2 SVGIG (reference sequence). The CDR3 consists of 13 residues. CDR3 protein: CAWLVGQTYGYTF. The CDR3 region has the DNA TGTGCCTGGCTTGTGGGACAGACGTATGGCTACACCTTC.

This rearrangement joins TRBV25-1 to TRBJ2-5; the D is unclear. The CDR3 has 13 residues. Germline assignment: CDR1 MGHDK and CDR2 SYGVNS. Trimming pared 3 bases from V and 4 bases from J, leaving 9 bases between. CDR3 sequence reads: CASSDRLLETQYF. Here the CDR3 DNA reads TGTGCCAGCAGTGACAGGTTGTTAGAGACCCAGTACTTC.

The sample holds a few counts of this clonotype. The chain combines TRBV6-5 with TRBJ2-1; 7 bases map to TRBD1. The V and J ends lost 6 bases and 0 bases, in that order; junction bases with no gene match: 5. Per germline, CDR1 MNHEY and CDR2 SVGAGI. This CDR3 is built from 15 residues. This chain's CDR3 is CASRTQGSSYNEQFF. The DNA of the CDR3 is TGTGCCAGCAGAACACAGGGGAGCTCCTACAATGAGCAGTTCTTC.

This clonotype was recorded many times. The rearrangement links TRBV5-1 to TRBJ1-3; D is uncertain. Germline lookup yields CDR1 SGHRS and CDR2 YFSETQ. This CDR3 contains 17 residues. The V and J ends lost 3 bases and 0 bases respectively, with 16 bases between them. The chain's CDR3 is CASSSLPIDISGNTIYF. CDR3 DNA sequence: TGCGCCAGCAGCTCCCTCCCGATTGACATCTCTGGAAACACCATATATTTT.

The rearrangement links TRBV10-3 to TRBJ2-7; 8 nucleotides agree with TRBD2. The CDR3 totals 16 residues. V gave up 2 bases and J gave up 0 bases; unmatched junction bases: 6. The germline CDR1 and CDR2 sequences are ENHRY and SYGVKD. The CDR3 loop is CAISELGGGSSYEQYF. The CDR3 coding sequence is TGTGCCATCAGTGAGCTTGGCGGGGGGTCCTCCTACGAGCAGTACTTC.

The V gene is TRBV5-4, the J gene TRBJ2-3; 10 nucleotides match TRBD1. This CDR3 contains 16 residues. Germline CDR1 reads SGHNT; CDR2 reads YYREEE (reference sequence). The J segment lost 2 bases and the V segment lost 2 bases, leaving 5 bases of the junction unmatched. The CDR3 loop is CASSLSGTGVTDTQYF. The CDR3 DNA sequence: TGTGCCAGCAGCTTATCCGGGACAGGGGTCACAGATACGCAGTATTTT.

This clonotype was observed a few times. This chain connects TRBV6-2 or TRBV6-3 to TRBJ2-7, with unresolved D. The CDR3 is made up of 14 amino acids. Trimming stripped 6 bases from V and 1 base from J, with 13 bases between. Germline CDR1 MNHEY, CDR2 SVGEGT. Here the CDR3 DNA reads TGTGCCAGCAGCGGCTATGGCGGATCCTACGAGCAGTACTTC. It specifies CASSGYGGSYEQYF.

The chain is built from TRBV2 and TRBJ2-3; D remains unclear. Germline V gene data show CDR1 as SNHLY and CDR2 as FYNNEI. This CDR3 comprises 14 residues. Trimming removed 11 bases from V and 4 bases from J, with 19 bases in between. CDR3: CAAFRLFRADTQYF. Written as DNA, the CDR3 is TGTGCCGCCTTCAGGCTATTTCGCGCAGATACGCAGTATTTT.

This clonotype has a handful of counts. V usage is TRBV7-3 and J usage is TRBJ2-5, with D perhaps TRBD1 (5 bases). Germline CDR1 reads SGHTA; CDR2 reads FQGTGA. This CDR3 has 13 residues. The V end lost 4 bases, the J end lost 6 bases, and 12 bases lay between the germline ends. CDR3 nucleotide sequence: TGTGCCAGCAGCTCAGGGCAGGGAAAGACCCAGTACTTC. This encodes CASSSGQGKTQYF.

The V call is TRBV10-3, the J call TRBJ2-7; 7 bases agree with TRBD1. J was trimmed by 4 bases and V by 1 base; bases with no gene match: 4. The CDR3 spans 14 residues. The V gene's germline CDR1 is ENHRY and CDR2 SYGVKD. The CDR3 bases are TGTGCCATCAGTGAGTGGGGGACAGCTTACGAGCAGTACTTC. Protein product: CAISEWGTAYEQYF.

The rearrangement links TRBV19 to TRBJ2-1, with 8 bases aligning to TRBD1. This CDR3 has 12 residues. Trimming took 5 bases from V and 8 from J; bases not matched to a gene: 2. Germline CDR1 and CDR2: LNHDA and SQIVND (reference sequence). This CDR3 reads CASSGQGDEQFF. The CDR3 DNA sequence: TGTGCCAGTAGTGGACAGGGCGATGAGCAGTTCTTC. The complete variable domain, with remaining parts taken from reference TRBV19 and TRBJ2-1, reads DGGITQSPKYLFRKEGQNVTLSCEQNLNHDAMYWYRQDPGQGLRLIYYSQIVNDFQKGDIAEGYSVSREKKESFPLTVTSAQKNPTAFYLCASSGQGDEQFFGPGTRLTVL.

This clonotype was recorded a few times. The chain employs TRBV7-3 and TRBJ2-3; 8 nucleotides align to TRBD2. From germline, CDR1 is SGHTA and CDR2 FQGTGA. The CDR3 contains 13 residues. The ends lost 10 bases at V and 2 bases at J; junction bases unmatched: 5. The CDR3 bases are TGTGCCACCCGAGCGGGAGTCACAGATACGCAGTATTTT. Translation: CATRAGVTDTQYF. The whole variable domain, filled in from reference TRBV7-3 and TRBJ2-3, reads GAGVSQTPSNKVTEKGKYVELRCDPISGHTALYWYRQSLGQGPEFLIYFQGTGAADDSGLPNDRFFAVRPEGSVSTLKIQRTERGDSAVYLCATRAGVTDTQYFGPGTRLTVL.